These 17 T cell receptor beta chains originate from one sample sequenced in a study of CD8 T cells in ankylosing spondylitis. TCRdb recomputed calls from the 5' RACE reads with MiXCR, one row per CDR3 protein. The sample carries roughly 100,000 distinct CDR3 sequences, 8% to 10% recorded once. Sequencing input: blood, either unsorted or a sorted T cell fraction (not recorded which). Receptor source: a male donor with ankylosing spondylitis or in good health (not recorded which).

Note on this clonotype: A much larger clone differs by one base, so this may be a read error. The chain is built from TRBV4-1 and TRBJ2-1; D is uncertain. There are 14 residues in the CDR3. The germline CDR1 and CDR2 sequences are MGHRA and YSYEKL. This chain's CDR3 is CANSQVGSYNEQFF. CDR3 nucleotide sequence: TGCGCCAACAGCCAAGTGGGAAGCTACAATGAGCAGTTCTTC.

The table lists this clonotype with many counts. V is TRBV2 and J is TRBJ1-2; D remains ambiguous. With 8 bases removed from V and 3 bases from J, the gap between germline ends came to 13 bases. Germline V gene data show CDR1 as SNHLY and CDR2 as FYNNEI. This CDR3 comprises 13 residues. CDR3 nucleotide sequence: TGTGCCAGCGGCCGGGGTCCGGACTATGGCTACACCTTC. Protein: CASGRGPDYGYTF.

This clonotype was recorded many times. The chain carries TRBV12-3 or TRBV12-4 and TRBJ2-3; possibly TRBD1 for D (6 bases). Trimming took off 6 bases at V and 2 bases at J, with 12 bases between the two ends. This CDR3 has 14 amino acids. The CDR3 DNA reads TGTGCCAGCAGGAAGTTGGGGGCCACAGATACGCAGTATTTT. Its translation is CASRKLGATDTQYF.

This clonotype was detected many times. The CDR3 loop is CSVALGVETQYF. DNA of the CDR3: TGCAGCGTTGCCTTAGGTGTGGAGACCCAGTACTTC. The chain couples TRBV29-1 to TRBJ2-5; D remains unclear. The CDR3 is 12 residues long. Deletions cut 4 bases from V and 5 bases from J, with 11 bases between. Germline lookup yields CDR1 SQVTM and CDR2 ANQGSEA.

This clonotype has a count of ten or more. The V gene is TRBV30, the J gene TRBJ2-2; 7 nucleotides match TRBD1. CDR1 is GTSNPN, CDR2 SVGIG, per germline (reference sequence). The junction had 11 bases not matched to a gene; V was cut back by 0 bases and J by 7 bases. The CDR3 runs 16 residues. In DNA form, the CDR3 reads TGTGCCTGGAGTGTGACAGGGAGCAGGATTAACGGGGAGCTGTTTTTT. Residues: CAWSVTGSRINGELFF.

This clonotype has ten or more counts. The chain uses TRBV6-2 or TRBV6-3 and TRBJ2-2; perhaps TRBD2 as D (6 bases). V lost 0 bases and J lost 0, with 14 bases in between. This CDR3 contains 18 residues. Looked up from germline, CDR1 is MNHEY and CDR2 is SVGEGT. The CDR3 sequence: CASSYSIPGAPNTGELFF. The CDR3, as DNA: TGTGCCAGCAGTTACTCGATCCCGGGAGCCCCGAACACCGGGGAGCTGTTTTTT.

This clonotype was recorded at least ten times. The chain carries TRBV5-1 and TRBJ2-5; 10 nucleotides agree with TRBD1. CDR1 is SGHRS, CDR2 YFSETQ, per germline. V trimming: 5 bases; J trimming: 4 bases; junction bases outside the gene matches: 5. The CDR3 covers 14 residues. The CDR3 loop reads CASSWDRGGETQYF. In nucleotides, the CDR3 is TGCGCCAGCAGTTGGGACAGGGGAGGAGAGACCCAGTACTTC.

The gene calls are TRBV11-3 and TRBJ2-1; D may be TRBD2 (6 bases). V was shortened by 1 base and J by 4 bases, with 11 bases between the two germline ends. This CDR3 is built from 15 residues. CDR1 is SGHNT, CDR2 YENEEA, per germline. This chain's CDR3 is CASSLVASAYNEQFF. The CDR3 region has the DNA TGTGCCAGCAGCTTAGTGGCTAGCGCGTACAATGAGCAGTTCTTC.

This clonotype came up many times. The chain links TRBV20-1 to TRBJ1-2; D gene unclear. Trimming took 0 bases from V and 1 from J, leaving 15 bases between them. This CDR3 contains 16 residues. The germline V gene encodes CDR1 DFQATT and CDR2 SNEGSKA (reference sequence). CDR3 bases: TGCAGTGCTAGAGATGCAAGGCAGGCTTATAACTATGGCTACACCTTC. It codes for CSARDARQAYNYGYTF.

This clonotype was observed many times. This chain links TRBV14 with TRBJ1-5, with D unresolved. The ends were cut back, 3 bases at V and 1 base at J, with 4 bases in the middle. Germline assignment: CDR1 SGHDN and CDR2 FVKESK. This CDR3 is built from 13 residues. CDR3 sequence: CASSQDSNQPQHF. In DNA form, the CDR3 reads TGTGCCAGCAGCCAGGACAGCAATCAGCCCCAGCATTTT.

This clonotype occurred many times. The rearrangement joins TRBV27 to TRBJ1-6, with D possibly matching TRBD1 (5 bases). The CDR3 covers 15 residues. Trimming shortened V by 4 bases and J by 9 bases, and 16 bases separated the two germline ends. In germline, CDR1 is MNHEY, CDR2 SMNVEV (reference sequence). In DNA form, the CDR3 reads TGTGCCAGCAGTTCGGGGGGGTTCGGAATTTCACCCCTCCACTTT. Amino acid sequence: CASSSGGFGISPLHF.

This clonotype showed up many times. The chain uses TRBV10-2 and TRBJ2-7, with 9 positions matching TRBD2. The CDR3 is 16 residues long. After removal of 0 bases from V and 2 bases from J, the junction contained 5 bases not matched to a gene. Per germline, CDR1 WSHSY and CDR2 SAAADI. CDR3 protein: CASSESSSGNPYEQYF. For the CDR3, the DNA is TGCGCCAGCAGTGAGTCGTCTAGCGGGAACCCCTACGAGCAGTACTTC.

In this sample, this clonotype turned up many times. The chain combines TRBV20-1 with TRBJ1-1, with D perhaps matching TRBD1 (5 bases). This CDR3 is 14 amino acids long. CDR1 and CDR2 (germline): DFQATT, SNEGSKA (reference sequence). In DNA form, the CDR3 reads TGCAGACTTGGGGGGGTGGCTATGAACACTGAAGCTTTCTTT. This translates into CRLGGVAMNTEAFF.

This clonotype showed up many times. CDR3 DNA sequence: TGTGCCAGCAGTCTCCTCAGGGGGCTAAAAGAGACCCAGTACTTC. It codes for CASSLLRGLKETQYF. V is TRBV7-9 and J is TRBJ2-5; TRBD1 aligns across 8 bases. V trimming: 6 bases; J trimming: 3 bases; junction bases outside the gene matches: 9. Germline CDR1 SEHNR, CDR2 FQNEAQ (reference sequence). CDR3 size: 15 residues.

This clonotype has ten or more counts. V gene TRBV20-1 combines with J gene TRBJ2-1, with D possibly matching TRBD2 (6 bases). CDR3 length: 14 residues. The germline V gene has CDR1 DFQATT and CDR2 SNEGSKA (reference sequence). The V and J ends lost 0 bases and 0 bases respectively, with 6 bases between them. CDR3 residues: CSARETSSYNEQFF. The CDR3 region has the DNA TGCAGTGCTAGAGAGACTAGCTCCTACAATGAGCAGTTCTTC.

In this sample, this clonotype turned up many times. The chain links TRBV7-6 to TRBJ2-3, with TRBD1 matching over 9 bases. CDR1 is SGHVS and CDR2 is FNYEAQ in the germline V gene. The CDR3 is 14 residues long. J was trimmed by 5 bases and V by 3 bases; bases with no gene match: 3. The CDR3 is CASSFGTGKDTQYF. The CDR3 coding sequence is TGTGCCAGCAGCTTTGGGACAGGGAAAGATACGCAGTATTTT.

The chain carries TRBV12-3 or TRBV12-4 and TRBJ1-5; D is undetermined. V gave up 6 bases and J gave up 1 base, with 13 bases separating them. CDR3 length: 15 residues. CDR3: CASRSGRYSNQPQHF. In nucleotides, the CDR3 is TGTGCCAGCAGATCCGGGCGGTACAGCAATCAGCCCCAGCATTTT.